What follows are 23 T cell receptor beta chains derived from one specimen sequenced in a study of blood T cell repertoires in COVID-19. The table came from immunoSEQ multiplex PCR; TCRdb's copy has only in-frame clones and leaves some out. The sample holds roughly 250,000 clones, over 70% seen once. The sample comprised peripheral blood. These receptors all stem from a woman over 75 with acute or convalescent COVID-19.

This clone has ten or more counts. The V gene is TRBV11-2, the J gene TRBJ2-2, with 9 positions matching TRBD2. CDR3 size: 18 residues. Germline CDR1 and CDR2: SGHAT and FQNNGV. Losses at the gene ends were 2 bases for V and 3 bases for J; bases not matched to a gene: 10. This CDR3 is CASSLSSSGGIYTGELFF. Written as DNA, the CDR3 is TGTGCCAGCAGCTTATCGAGCAGCGGGGGGATTTACACCGGGGAGCTGTTTTTT.

A single count supports this clone. The chain couples TRBV12-5 to TRBJ1-5; 7 nucleotides align to TRBD1. The CDR3 sequence is 15 residues long. V lost 2 bases and J lost 2; bases outside the gene matches: 3. CDR1 is LGHNT and CDR2 is FRNRAP in the germline V gene. The CDR3 DNA is TGTGCTAGTGGTTTGACAGGGGTCGGCAATCAGCCCCAGCATTTT. This codes for CASGLTGVGNQPQHF.

The chain joins TRBV3-1 (or the pseudogene TRBV3-2) to TRBJ2-7; 9 bases map to TRBD2. Per germline, CDR1 LGHDT and CDR2 YNNKEL (reference sequence). V lost 0 bases and J lost 5; bases outside the gene matches: 5. The CDR3 spans 15 residues. The DNA of the CDR3 is TGTGCCAGCAGCCAAGATTTCCTAGCGGGAAACGAGCAGTACTTC. It encodes CASSQDFLAGNEQYF.

The gene calls are TRBV4-2 and TRBJ2-7; 10 nucleotides align to TRBD2. J gave up 6 bases and V 0 bases, and 14 bases lay outside the gene matches. This CDR3 region has 18 residues. The V gene's germline CDR1 is LGHNA and CDR2 YNFKEQ. DNA for the CDR3: TGTGCCAGCAGCCAAGATTTAGGGCTAGCGGGGGTTCGCCCCGAGCAGTACTTC. Encoded protein: CASSQDLGLAGVRPEQYF.

This chain uses TRBV19 with TRBJ1-5; TRBD1 is a possible D gene (6 bases). CDR3 length: 15 amino acids. Germline CDR1 LNHDA, CDR2 SQIVND (reference sequence). V lost 8 bases and J lost 3, with 17 bases in between. The DNA of the CDR3 is TGTGCCAGTGAAAACGGGGGGCTCATCAATCAGCCCCAGCATTTT. Its translation: CASENGGLINQPQHF.

The chain carries TRBV6-5 and TRBJ1-2; perhaps TRBD1 as D (6 bases). Germline-derived CDR1 and CDR2 are MNHEY and SVGAGI. The CDR3 totals 15 residues. Trimming pared 2 bases from V and 0 bases from J, leaving 10 bases between. In DNA form, the CDR3 reads TGTGCCAGCAGTTACAAGGGACAAGCTAACTATGGCTACACCTTC. As protein: CASSYKGQANYGYTF.

The rearrangement joins TRBV20-1 to TRBJ1-2; tentatively, D is TRBD1 (6 bases). CDR1 is DFQATT, CDR2 SNEGSKA, per germline (reference sequence). The CDR3 loop spans 16 amino acids. Deletions cut 3 bases from V and 1 base from J, with 18 bases between. The CDR3 spells CSASSGWTEINYGYTF. The CDR3 nucleotides are TGCAGTGCTAGTAGTGGATGGACAGAAATTAACTATGGCTACACCTTC.

The chain joins TRBV7-9 to TRBJ2-5; 13 nucleotides match TRBD2. The CDR3 consists of 18 residues. CDR1 and CDR2 from the germline V gene are SEHNR and FQNEAQ (reference sequence). V shed 4 bases, J shed 4 bases, and the junction held 12 bases outside the gene matches. CDR3 in amino acids: CASSSGTSGAVLRETQYF. The CDR3 bases are TGTGCCAGCAGCTCCGGGACTAGCGGGGCCGTGTTGCGAGAGACCCAGTACTTC.

The CDR3 sequence is CASRRGQGEFPIYF. CDR3 nucleotides: TGTGCCAGCAGACGAGGACAGGGGGAGTTCCCCATATATTTT. This chain joins TRBV6-5 and TRBJ1-3, with TRBD1 identical over 10 bases. The CDR3 sequence is 14 residues long. Per germline, CDR1 MNHEY and CDR2 SVGAGI. J lost 11 bases, V lost 6 bases, and 10 bases had no gene match.

The chain uses TRBV19 and TRBJ1-5; maybe TRBD1 (6 bases). The CDR3 has 15 amino acids. V was pared by 6 bases and J by 0 bases, with 12 bases between. Germline values: CDR1 LNHDA, CDR2 SQIVND (reference sequence). The CDR3 protein is CASRTGFNSNQPQHF. The CDR3 nucleotides read TGTGCCAGTAGAACAGGGTTTAATAGCAATCAGCCCCAGCATTTT.

The rearrangement uses TRBV7-2 and TRBJ2-1; D perhaps matches TRBD2 (6 bases). The CDR3 sequence is 16 residues long. The ends were cut back, 1 base at V and 2 bases at J, with 12 bases in the middle. Per the germline V gene, CDR1 is SGHTA and CDR2 is FQGNSA. CDR3 in amino acids: CASSLGSTGAYNEQFF. CDR3 nucleotide sequence: TGTGCCAGCAGCTTAGGTAGCACGGGGGCCTACAATGAGCAGTTCTTC.

This sequence joins TRBV9 and TRBJ2-1; D is perhaps TRBD1 (6 bases). Between the trimmed V and J ends, which lost 4 bases and 4 bases, there was a span of 15 bases. The germline gives CDR1 SGDLS, CDR2 YYNGEE. The CDR3 spans 15 residues. The CDR3 protein is CASSLTGTHYNEQFF. CDR3 in DNA: TGTGCCAGCAGCCTCACCGGGACACATTACAATGAGCAGTTCTTC.

Of note for this clone: Other nucleotide sequences from this sample produce the same CDR3. CDR3 residues: CASSLGQGPYEQYF. The CDR3 DNA reads as TGCGCCAGCAGCTTGGGCCAGGGGCCCTACGAGCAGTACTTC. The chain recombines TRBV5-1 with TRBJ2-7; D perhaps matches TRBD1 (6 bases). CDR1 and CDR2 (germline): SGHRS, YFSETQ. CDR3 size: 14 residues. Trimming stripped 0 bases from V and 2 bases from J, with 9 bases between.

V and J are TRBV2 and TRBJ1-2, with 7 bases matching TRBD1. CDR3 size: 15 residues. Germline-derived CDR1 and CDR2 are SNHLY and FYNNEI. Losses at the gene ends were 7 bases for V and 2 bases for J; bases not matched to a gene: 10. In DNA form, the CDR3 reads TGTGCCAGCATTCTTCACCCACAGGGGAACTATGGCTACACCTTC. Its protein is CASILHPQGNYGYTF.

This chain links TRBV5-1 with TRBJ1-1, with 7 bases lining up with TRBD1. This CDR3 is 15 amino acids long. V trimming: 4 bases; J trimming: 1 base; junction bases outside the gene matches: 7. Germline assignment: CDR1 SGHRS and CDR2 YFSETQ. CDR3 sequence (DNA): TGCGCCAGCAGCGACCGGGACAGAAAGAACACTGAAGCTTTCTTT. It specifies CASSDRDRKNTEAFF.

V usage is TRBV7-8 and J usage is TRBJ2-2, with D perhaps TRBD2 (6 bases). Looked up from germline, CDR1 is SGHVS and CDR2 is FQNEAQ. The CDR3 totals 15 residues. V was trimmed by 1 base and J by 7 bases, leaving 13 bases between them. CDR3 nucleotides: TGTGCCAGCAGCTTAGTACCCGACGGGGGCGGGGAGCTGTTTTTT. It specifies CASSLVPDGGGELFF.

The CDR3 here is CASSVAGGNYGYTF. For the CDR3, the DNA is TGTGCCAGCAGCGTAGCAGGGGGGAACTATGGCTACACCTTC. V is TRBV9 and J is TRBJ1-2, with TRBD1 matching 7 bases. This CDR3 has 14 residues. Germline-derived CDR1 and CDR2 are SGDLS and YYNGEE. J lost 2 bases, V lost 0 bases, and 1 base had no gene match.

The count of this clone is one. Other DNA variants within this sample encode the same CDR3. V usage is TRBV5-1 and J usage is TRBJ1-5; no clear D gene. With 0 bases removed from V and 4 bases from J, the gap between germline ends came to 8 bases. This CDR3 has 14 residues. From germline, CDR1 is SGHRS and CDR2 YFSETQ. The CDR3 region is CASSLEGGNQPQHF. CDR3 in DNA: TGCGCCAGCAGCTTGGAGGGAGGTAATCAGCCCCAGCATTTT.

The rearrangement joins TRBV2 to TRBJ2-1; TRBD1 agrees at 7 bases. Germline V gene sequence: CDR1 SNHLY, CDR2 FYNNEI. CDR3 size: 15 residues. The V gene end was trimmed by 6 bases and the J gene end by 8 bases; junction bases not matched to a gene: 13. CDR3 nucleotides: TGTGCCAGCAGGGGGCGGACAGGAGAACCTCATGAGCAGTTCTTC. This encodes CASRGRTGEPHEQFF.

The rearrangement uses TRBV7-9 and TRBJ1-5, with TRBD1 as a possible D gene (5 bases). This CDR3 region has 15 residues. V shed 3 bases and J shed 3 bases, with 12 bases lying between them. From germline, CDR1 is SEHNR and CDR2 FQNEAQ (reference sequence). In nucleotides, the CDR3 is TGTGCCAGCAGCTTTTCTACAGGAAACAATCAGCCCCAGCATTTT. Translated, it gives CASSFSTGNNQPQHF.

Only a few counts were recorded for this clone. V usage is TRBV29-1 and J usage is TRBJ2-7, with 8 bases fitting TRBD1. With 7 bases clipped from V and 3 bases from J, the junction kept 5 bases outside the gene matches. The CDR3 consists of 12 residues. Per germline, CDR1 SQVTM and CDR2 ANQGSEA. The CDR3 loop reads CSAGQAHYEQYF. The DNA for the CDR3 is TGCAGCGCGGGACAGGCACACTACGAGCAGTACTTC.

This chain connects TRBV27 to TRBJ1-1, with 8 nucleotides matching TRBD1. The germline V gene encodes CDR1 MNHEY and CDR2 SMNVEV (reference sequence). The CDR3 spans 14 residues. The V gene end was trimmed by 3 bases and the J gene end by 6 bases; junction bases not matched to a gene: 6. CDR3: CASSLARGPAEAFF. The CDR3 nucleotides read TGTGCCAGCAGTTTGGCCAGGGGGCCGGCTGAAGCTTTCTTT.

This chain links TRBV6-5 with TRBJ1-2; TRBD1 matches at 8 bases. CDR3 length: 15 amino acids. V was clipped by 0 bases and J by 7 bases; unmatched bases: 7. CDR1 and CDR2 (germline): MNHEY, SVGAGI. The CDR3 nucleotides read TGTGCCAGCAGTTACTCGGGCAGGGGGCTTCGTGGCTACACCTTC. Amino acids: CASSYSGRGLRGYTF.